The T cell receptor (beta chain) described here comes from a study of CD8+CD57+ T cells in acquired aplastic anemia. Patients chosen for sequencing had shown CD8+CD57+ cell expansion by flow cytometry. Genomic DNA was employed as the template in profiling TCR beta VDJ and CDR3. TCRdb reanalysed the reads using MiXCR and keeps one entry per CDR3 protein. The table shows around 150,000 distinct CDR3 sequences, with roughly 48% occurring only once. Comments on this clonotype: Its antigen remains unknown. This clone may be a read error of a much larger clone one base away.

Study conclusions and caveats: Comparison of patients with controls identified 25 to 30 shared CD8+ CDR3 sequences.

This receptor was obtained from a human donor with aplastic anemia. Sequences were obtained from sorted CD4+, CD8+, or CD8+CD57+ T cells (not recorded which) from PBMCs.

This CDR3 is CASSQECTF. Here the CDR3 DNA reads TGTGCCAGCAGCCAAGAGTGCACCTTC. The rearrangement uses TRBV9 and TRBJ1-2; D is undetermined. V lost 4 bases, J lost 13 bases, and 8 bases lay in between. CDR1 is SGDLS and CDR2 is YYNGEE in the germline V gene. The CDR3 is made up of 9 amino acids.